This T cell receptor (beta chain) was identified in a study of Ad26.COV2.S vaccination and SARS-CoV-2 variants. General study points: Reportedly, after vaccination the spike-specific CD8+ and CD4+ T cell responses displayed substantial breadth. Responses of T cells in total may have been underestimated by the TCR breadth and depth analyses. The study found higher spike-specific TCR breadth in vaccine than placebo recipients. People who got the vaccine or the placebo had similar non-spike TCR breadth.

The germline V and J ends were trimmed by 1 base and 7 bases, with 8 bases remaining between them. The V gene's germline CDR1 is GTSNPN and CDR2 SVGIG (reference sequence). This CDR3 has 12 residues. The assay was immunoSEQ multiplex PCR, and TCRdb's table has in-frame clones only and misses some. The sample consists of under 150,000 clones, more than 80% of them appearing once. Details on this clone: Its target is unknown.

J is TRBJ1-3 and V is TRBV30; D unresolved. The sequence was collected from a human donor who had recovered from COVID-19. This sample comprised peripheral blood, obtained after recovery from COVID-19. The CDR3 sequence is CAWSEGMNTIYF. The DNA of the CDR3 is TGTGCCTGGAGTGAAGGGATGAACACCATATATTTT.